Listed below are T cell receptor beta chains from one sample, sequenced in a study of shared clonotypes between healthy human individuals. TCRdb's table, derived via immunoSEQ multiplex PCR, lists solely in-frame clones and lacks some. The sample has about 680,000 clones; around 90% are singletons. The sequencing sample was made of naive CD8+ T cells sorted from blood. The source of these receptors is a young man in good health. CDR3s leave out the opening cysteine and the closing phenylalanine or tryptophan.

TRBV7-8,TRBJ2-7,ASSLVASTYEQY
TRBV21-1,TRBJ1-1,ASSKGHTEAF
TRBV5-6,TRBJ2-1,ASSLFGINEQF
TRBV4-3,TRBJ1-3,ASSQDGWGSGNTIY
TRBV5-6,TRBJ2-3,ASSLRGHSLTDTQY
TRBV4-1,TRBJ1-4,ASSHPGRTAGEKLF
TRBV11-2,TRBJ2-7,ASSPRTSGLYEQY
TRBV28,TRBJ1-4,ASRKDSMNEKLF
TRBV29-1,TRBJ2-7,SVSDRSSSYEQY
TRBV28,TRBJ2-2,ASSFPSDRAHGELF
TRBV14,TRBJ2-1,ASSQEIAGVIEQF
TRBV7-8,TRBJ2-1,ASSFGISYNEQF
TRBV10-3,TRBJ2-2,AISAPELAGLNTGELF
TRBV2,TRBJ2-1,ASSELANEQF
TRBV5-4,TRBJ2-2,ASSAEAGELF
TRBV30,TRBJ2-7,AWQGQGAGEQY
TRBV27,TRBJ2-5,ASSPTGVGWAQY
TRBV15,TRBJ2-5,ATSRDWLGTSGPQETQY
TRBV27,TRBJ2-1,ASSTRRGLADSYNEQF
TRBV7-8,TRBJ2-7,ASSLPGQGGEQY
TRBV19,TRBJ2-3,ASSIVARDLGDTQY
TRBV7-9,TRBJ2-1,ASSYPGPKYNEQF
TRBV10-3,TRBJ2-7,AISEAFRLASYEQY
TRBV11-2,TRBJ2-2,ASSLAIAGGGELF
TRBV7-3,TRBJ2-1,ASSLSGSTEQF
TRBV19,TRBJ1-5,ASGEEGVQQPQH
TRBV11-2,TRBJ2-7,ASSLKRTYEQY
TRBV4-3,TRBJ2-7,ASSQLISGSVTYEQY
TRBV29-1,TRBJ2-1,SVAGSVTGEVYNEQF
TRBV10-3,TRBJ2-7,AIRTDSYEQY
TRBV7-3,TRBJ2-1,ASSSLASGRSEQF
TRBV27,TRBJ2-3,ASSFGQGATDTQY
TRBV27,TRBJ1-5,ASSFNPRGSPQH
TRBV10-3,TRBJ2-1,AISIDSNEQF
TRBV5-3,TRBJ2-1,ARSLATSGRAPF
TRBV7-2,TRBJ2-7,ASSFRTSGYEQY
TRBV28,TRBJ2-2,ASSQIGTANTGELF
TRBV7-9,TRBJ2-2,ASSPTPGDTGELF
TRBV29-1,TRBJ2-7,SVVAGTQIYEQY
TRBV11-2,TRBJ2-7,ASSLDHTYEQY
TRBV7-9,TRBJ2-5,ASSLIGKGAQETQY
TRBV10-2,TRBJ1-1,ASSESIGLNTEAF